Listed here is a single T cell receptor beta chain. Antigen: not known. The assay was immunoSEQ multiplex PCR, and TCRdb's table has in-frame clones only and misses some. The data hold around 76,000 clones, with roughly 89% observed a single time. The sample originates from a study of OX40 agonist ivuxolimab in advanced cancers. Study as a whole: Dose-escalation patients' cancers were hepatocellular carcinoma, melanoma, renal cell or head and neck cancer. The study, taken as a whole, reports: Average numbers of expanded clones were greater in CD8+ T cells than in CD4+. Low normalized T-cell clonal expansion was also seen in some nonresponders.

Trimming pared 0 bases from V and 0 bases from J, leaving 5 bases between. From germline, CDR1 is MGHRA and CDR2 YSYEKL. The CDR3 has 14 amino acids. Sequences were derived from CD4+ or CD8+ T cells sorted from blood, sampled in a trial of the OX40 agonist ivuxolimab. This TCR came from an adult with an advanced solid tumor such as melanoma, head and neck, liver or kidney cancer. The V gene is TRBV4-1, the J gene TRBJ1-1; D remains ambiguous. CDR3 loop: CASSQEGLNTEAFF. CDR3 sequence (DNA): TGCGCCAGCAGCCAAGAGGGCTTGAACACTGAAGCTTTCTTT.